Presented here are 28 T cell receptor beta chains from one specimen sequenced in a study of cytomegalovirus exposure and HLA in healthy donors. Primers: 60 Vbeta forward and 13 Jbeta reverse. TCRdb's copy holds only in-frame clones and misses some; the assay was immunoSEQ multiplex PCR. The table has 100,000 to 150,000 clones, around 84% seen once. The sample taken for sequencing was PBMCs. These receptors all stem from a young man in good health and CMV-seronegative.

This clone was recorded a few times. The chain couples TRBV6-1 to TRBJ2-3, with D perhaps matching TRBD2 (5 bases). The V end lost 4 bases, the J end lost 3 bases, and 11 bases lay between the germline ends. The CDR3 has 14 residues. Germline V lookup: CDR1 MNHNS, CDR2 SASEGT. CDR3 in amino acids: CASSGRLITDTQYF. Written as DNA, the CDR3 is TGTGCCAGCAGTGGTCGACTAATAACAGATACGCAGTATTTT.

The CDR3 loop is CASSTAGGSNQPQHF. The CDR3, as DNA: TGTGCCAGTAGTACGGCAGGGGGAAGCAATCAGCCCCAGCATTTT. The rearrangement joins TRBV19 to TRBJ1-5; 7 bases match TRBD1. Losses at the gene ends were 4 bases for V and 1 base for J; bases not matched to a gene: 4. Per the germline V gene, CDR1 is LNHDA and CDR2 is SQIVND (reference sequence). The CDR3 length is 15 residues.

The chain combines TRBV19 with TRBJ1-5, with D possibly TRBD1 on 5 matching bases. The CDR3 extends over 14 amino acids. Trimming took 6 bases from V and 5 from J, leaving 14 bases between them. CDR1 LNHDA and CDR2 SQIVND come from the germline V gene (reference sequence). CDR3 DNA sequence: TGTGCCAGTAGGAGGACATCAGCTTATCAGCCCCAGCATTTT. Translated: CASRRTSAYQPQHF.

This clone is a singleton in its sample. As DNA, the CDR3 is TGTGCCAGCAGCCGGGGGGCAGGGTGGGGCACAGATACGCAGTATTTT. Translation: CASSRGAGWGTDTQYF. This chain uses TRBV5-8 with TRBJ2-3; tentative D call: TRBD2 (7 bases). Germline assignment: CDR1 SGHTS and CDR2 YDEGEE. Trimming left V 4 bases short and J 1 base short, with 16 bases between. The CDR3 runs 16 residues.

About this clone itself: The sample has other DNA sequences that encode this CDR3 too. This chain joins TRBV7-2 and TRBJ2-2; D may be TRBD2 (5 bases). Trimming removed 2 bases at V and 1 base at J, with 8 bases between. The length of the CDR3 is 15 residues. Germline V CDR1 and CDR2: SGHTA, FQGNSA. The CDR3 region is CASSLTSGNTGELFF. The CDR3 region has the DNA TGTGCCAGCAGCTTAACCAGCGGGAACACCGGGGAGCTGTTTTTT.

The chain couples TRBV18 to TRBJ2-7; tentatively, D is TRBD2 (6 bases). CDR1 and CDR2 (germline): KGHSH, LQKENI. V was pared by 3 bases and J by 5 bases, with 17 bases between. The CDR3 covers 15 residues. Written as DNA, the CDR3 is TGTGCCAGCTCACCTCCCATCCCGACTAGACACGAGCAGTACTTC. Translation gives CASSPPIPTRHEQYF.

Details on this clone: Germline and junction disagree at one end, which may indicate a read error. The chain is built from TRBV7-9 and TRBJ1-2, with 8 bases matching TRBD1. The CDR3 sequence is 15 residues long. Germline V gene lookup returns CDR1 SEHNR and CDR2 FQNEAQ (reference sequence). CDR3 amino acids: CSSSRDRGPNYGYTF. The CDR3 DNA reads as TGTTCCAGCAGCCGAGACAGGGGACCTAACTATGGCTACACCTTC.

The chain has TRBV9 and TRBJ1-1; D remains unclear. V lost 0 bases and J 0 bases, leaving 12 bases between the germline ends. CDR3 length: 16 residues. Germline V gives CDR1 SGDLS, CDR2 YYNGEE. The CDR3 is CASSVEAGPMNTEAFF. The DNA for the CDR3 is TGTGCCAGCAGCGTAGAGGCAGGCCCTATGAACACTGAAGCTTTCTTT.

The V and J genes are TRBV9 and TRBJ2-7; 8 bases match TRBD2. V shed 0 bases and J 4 bases; nucleotides not matched to a gene: 6. From germline, CDR1 is SGDLS and CDR2 YYNGEE. The CDR3 has 15 amino acids. The CDR3 spells CASSVGTSGAYEQYF. The CDR3 DNA reads TGTGCCAGCAGCGTAGGAACTAGCGGCGCGTACGAGCAGTACTTC.

The chain recombines TRBV4-3 with TRBJ2-1; TRBD1 agrees at 7 bases. The length of the CDR3 is 15 residues. CDR1 is LGHNA and CDR2 is YSLEER in the germline V gene. V shed 0 bases, J shed 10 bases, and the junction held 9 bases outside the gene matches. Here the CDR3 DNA reads TGCGCCAGCAGCCAAGAATGGGGGACAGTCAGCGAGCAGTTCTTC. It encodes CASSQEWGTVSEQFF.

The genes are TRBV7-2 and TRBJ2-3, with D possibly TRBD2 on 5 matching bases. The CDR3 consists of 15 residues. Trimming shortened V by 2 bases and J by 0 bases, and 9 bases separated the two germline ends. The germline V gene encodes CDR1 SGHTA and CDR2 FQGNSA. The CDR3 sequence is CASSLSGISTDTQYF. CDR3 DNA sequence: TGTGCCAGCAGCTTAAGCGGTATTAGCACAGATACGCAGTATTTT.

The chain combines TRBV4-3 with TRBJ2-5, with 8 bases fitting TRBD2. Looked up from germline, CDR1 is LGHNA and CDR2 is YSLEER. This CDR3 is 15 amino acids long. V gave up 0 bases and J gave up 2 bases; unmatched junction bases: 2. The CDR3 sequence is CASSQDSGEQETQYF. For the CDR3, the DNA is TGCGCCAGCAGCCAAGATAGCGGGGAGCAAGAGACCCAGTACTTC.

The chain combines TRBV23-1 with TRBJ2-7, with 7 bases matching TRBD1. TRBV23-1 is labeled an ORF, and its function is uncertain. J was trimmed by 2 bases and V by 6 bases; bases with no gene match: 13. The length of the CDR3 is 16 residues. This chain's CDR3 is CASSEFRDDRAYEQYF. The CDR3 bases are TGCGCCAGCAGCGAATTCCGGGACGACAGGGCCTACGAGCAGTACTTC.

The chain has TRBV7-2 and TRBJ2-7; D is unresolved. Germline V CDR1 and CDR2: SGHTA, FQGNSA. This CDR3 comprises 14 residues. The V end was cut by 7 bases, the J end by 3 bases, with 16 bases between. CDR3 in amino acids: CASTPVGEFYEQYF. In DNA form, the CDR3 reads TGTGCCAGCACCCCCGTCGGAGAATTCTACGAGCAGTACTTC.

J is TRBJ1-6 and V is TRBV9; D not resolved. Trimming took off 4 bases at V and 10 bases at J, with 15 bases between the two ends. Germline CDR1 SGDLS, CDR2 YYNGEE. The CDR3 runs to 14 residues. CDR3 protein: CASSPRVGNSPLHF. The CDR3 nucleotides read TGTGCCAGCAGCCCGCGTGTCGGGAACTCACCCCTCCACTTT.

The chain joins TRBV9 to TRBJ2-2; maybe TRBD1 (5 bases). This CDR3 contains 18 residues. Germline CDR1 SGDLS, CDR2 YYNGEE. The V gene lost 4 bases and the J gene lost 1 base, with 20 bases spanning the gap. CDR3 residues: CASSPASQGVGNTGELFF. The CDR3 DNA sequence: TGTGCCAGCAGCCCAGCGAGTCAGGGCGTAGGGAACACCGGGGAGCTGTTTTTT.

V gene TRBV11-1 combines with J gene TRBJ2-7; 10 bases agree with TRBD1. Germline CDR1 and CDR2: SGHAT and FQDESV (reference sequence). The CDR3 has 16 amino acids. V shed 4 bases and J 2 bases; nucleotides not matched to a gene: 8. The chain's CDR3 is CASSSLTGTGAYEQYF. The CDR3 DNA reads as TGTGCCAGCAGCTCCCTTACCGGGACAGGGGCCTACGAGCAGTACTTC.

This chain links TRBV9 with TRBJ2-5; TRBD1 matches at 8 bases. Germline loops: CDR1 SGDLS, CDR2 YYNGEE. V dropped 4 bases and J dropped 4; count of bases not matched to a gene: 9. This CDR3 is built from 15 residues. Written as DNA, the CDR3 is TGTGCCAGCAGCCCGTTCCGGGACAGGAGAGAGACCCAGTACTTC. It yields the protein CASSPFRDRRETQYF.

In this sample, this clone turned up a few times. The genes are TRBV18 and TRBJ1-1, with D possibly TRBD1 on 6 matching bases. Germline CDR1 KGHSH, CDR2 LQKENI. Trimming left V 6 bases short and J 7 bases short, with 12 bases between. The CDR3 totals 12 residues. The CDR3 bases are TGTGCCAGCTCCCCGGACAGAGGTGAAGCTTTCTTT. Its protein product is CASSPDRGEAFF.

The chain recombines TRBV10-3 with TRBJ2-7; 10 bases fit TRBD1. The germline V gene encodes CDR1 ENHRY and CDR2 SYGVKD. The CDR3 length is 15 residues. Trimming at V came to 9 bases and at J to 5 bases, leaving 13 bases not matched to a gene. The CDR3 DNA reads TGTGCCATTCAATCTACCGGACAGGGGGTGGACGAGCAGTACTTC. Amino acids: CAIQSTGQGVDEQYF.

The chain carries TRBV7-3 and TRBJ2-3; tentatively, D is TRBD2 (5 bases). This CDR3 contains 14 residues. Germline V CDR1 and CDR2: SGHTA, FQGTGA. V lost 5 bases, J lost 3 bases, and 12 bases lay in between. CDR3: CASSAYGGTDTQYF. As DNA, the CDR3 is TGTGCCAGCAGCGCTTATGGAGGAACAGATACGCAGTATTTT.

V gene TRBV10-3 combines with J gene TRBJ2-3; weak D call: TRBD2 (6 bases). In germline, CDR1 is ENHRY, CDR2 SYGVKD. CDR3 length: 14 residues. Trimming took off 4 bases at V and 4 bases at J, with 12 bases between the two ends. The CDR3 reads CAISGGLRPDTQYF. The CDR3 DNA reads as TGTGCCATCAGTGGGGGACTCAGACCAGATACGCAGTATTTT.

This clone was seen more than once but under ten times. The V gene is TRBV28, the J gene TRBJ2-3, with TRBD2 as a possible D gene (7 bases). From germline, CDR1 is MDHEN and CDR2 SYDVKM. This CDR3 spans 17 amino acids. Trimming pared 9 bases from V and 1 base from J, leaving 23 bases between. The CDR3 loop reads CASSALGGPWGTDTQYF. The CDR3 coding sequence is TGTGCCAGTTCCGCTCTCGGGGGGCCCTGGGGCACAGATACGCAGTATTTT. Complete variable domain (other parts from reference TRBV28 and TRBJ2-3): DVKVTQSSRYLVKRTGEKVFLECVQDMDHENMFWYRQDPGLGLRLIYFSYDVKMKEKGDIPEGYSVSREKKERFSLILESASTNQTSMYLCASSALGGPWGTDTQYFGPGTRLTVL.

This rearrangement joins TRBV2 to TRBJ1-1; no clear D. This CDR3 is built from 13 residues. Germline CDR1 SNHLY, CDR2 FYNNEI. Trimming pared 6 bases from V and 0 bases from J, leaving 8 bases between. This CDR3 reads CASRVTVNTEAFF. For the CDR3, the DNA is TGTGCCAGCAGAGTGACTGTGAACACTGAAGCTTTCTTT. The complete variable domain, with remaining parts taken from reference TRBV2 and TRBJ1-1, reads EPEVTQTPSHQVTQMGQEVILRCVPISNHLYFYWYRQILGQKVEFLVSFYNNEISEKSEIFDDQFSVERPDGSNFTLKIRSTKLEDSAMYFCASRVTVNTEAFFGQGTRLTVV.

The V and J genes are TRBV5-6 and TRBJ1-1; TRBD1 aligns across 11 bases. Unmatched junction bases numbered 9, after V lost 4 bases and J lost 1 base. The CDR3 runs to 17 residues. Germline V gene lookup returns CDR1 SGHDT and CDR2 YYEEEE. The DNA of the CDR3 is TGTGCCAGCAGCCTGGGACAGGGGGTTTTGGGGAACACTGAAGCTTTCTTT. Its protein is CASSLGQGVLGNTEAFF.

The chain couples TRBV7-2 to TRBJ2-7; D possibly corresponds to TRBD1 (6 bases). V gave up 4 bases and J gave up 0 bases, with 13 bases separating them. The CDR3 is 15 residues long. Germline CDR1 reads SGHTA; CDR2 reads FQGNSA. The CDR3 DNA reads as TGTGCCAGCAGCTCACGGACAGCGAGCTCCTACGAGCAGTACTTC. Its protein product is CASSSRTASSYEQYF.

V is TRBV20-1 and J is TRBJ2-3, with 9 bases matching TRBD2. The CDR3 is 10 residues long. The V gene's germline CDR1 is DFQATT and CDR2 SNEGSKA (reference sequence). Unmatched junction bases numbered 2, after V lost 5 bases and J lost 11 bases. Here the CDR3 reads CSAGTSKQYF. The CDR3 DNA is TGCAGTGCTGGGACTAGCAAGCAGTATTTT.

The genes are TRBV2 and TRBJ2-7, with 8 bases fitting TRBD2. The CDR3 spans 15 residues. Looked up from germline, CDR1 is SNHLY and CDR2 is FYNNEI. The trim removed 3 bases at V and 4 bases at J, leaving 8 bases unmatched. CDR3 loop: CASSDVTGLDYEQYF. The DNA for the CDR3 is TGTGCCAGCAGTGATGTTACGGGACTAGATTACGAGCAGTACTTC.